The clone carrying this T cell receptor beta chain was recorded once. Its antigen remains unidentified. This record comes from a study of shared clonotypes between healthy human individuals. About the study: The study used three CD4 naive, three CD4 memory, two CD8 naive and one CD8 memory plate per donor.

CDR3 size: 14 residues. J gave up 4 bases and V 5 bases, and 7 bases lay outside the gene matches. CDR1 and CDR2 from the germline V gene are MNHEY and SMNVEV (reference sequence). Authors' processing steps: Filtering of immunoSEQ junctional sequences could not match full-length read filtering. Generated by immunoSEQ multiplex PCR, the TCRdb table keeps only in-frame clones and is missing some. The V and J calls and clone size are taken from that table; D and trimming were inferred from the DNA. The data contain around 1.4 million clones, approximately 98.5% of them seen just once; the ten biggest clones take up about 0.34%. Whole-study findings and limits: Memory subsets generally showed smaller estimated richness than naive subsets did.

This chain connects TRBV27 to TRBJ2-5; TRBD2 aligns across 7 bases. The source is a man aged 25 to 40 in good health. The sample was naive CD4+ T cells sorted from blood. The subset denotes: CD45RA+ positively selected. The CDR3 DNA sequence: TGTGCCAGCAGTGTTGCGGGAGTGATAGAGACCCAGTACTTC. Its translation: CASSVAGVIETQYF.